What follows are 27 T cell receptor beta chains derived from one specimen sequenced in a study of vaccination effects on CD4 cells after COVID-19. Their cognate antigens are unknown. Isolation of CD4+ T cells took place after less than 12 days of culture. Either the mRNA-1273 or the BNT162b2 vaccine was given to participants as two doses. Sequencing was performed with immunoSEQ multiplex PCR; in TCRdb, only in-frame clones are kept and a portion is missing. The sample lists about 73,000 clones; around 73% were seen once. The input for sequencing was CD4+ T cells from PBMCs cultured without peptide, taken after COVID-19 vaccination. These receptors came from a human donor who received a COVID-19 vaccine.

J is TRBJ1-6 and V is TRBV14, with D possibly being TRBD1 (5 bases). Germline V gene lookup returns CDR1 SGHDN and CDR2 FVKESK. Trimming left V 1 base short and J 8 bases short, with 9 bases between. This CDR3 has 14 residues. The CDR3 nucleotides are TGTGCCAGCAGCCAAGTTGACAGATATTCACCCCTCCACTTT. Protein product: CASSQVDRYSPLHF.

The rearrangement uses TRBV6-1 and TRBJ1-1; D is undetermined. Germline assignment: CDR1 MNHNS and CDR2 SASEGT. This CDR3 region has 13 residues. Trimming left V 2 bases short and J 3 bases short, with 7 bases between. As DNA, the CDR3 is TGTGCCAGCAGTGAACGGTGGTACACTGAAGCTTTCTTT. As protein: CASSERWYTEAFF.

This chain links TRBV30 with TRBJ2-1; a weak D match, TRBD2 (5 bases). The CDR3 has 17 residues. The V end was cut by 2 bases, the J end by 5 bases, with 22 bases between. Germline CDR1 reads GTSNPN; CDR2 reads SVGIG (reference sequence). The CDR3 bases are TGTGCCTGGAGTCCCCCCAGGTGGACCGGGATCGACAATGAGCAGTTCTTC. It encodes CAWSPPRWTGIDNEQFF.

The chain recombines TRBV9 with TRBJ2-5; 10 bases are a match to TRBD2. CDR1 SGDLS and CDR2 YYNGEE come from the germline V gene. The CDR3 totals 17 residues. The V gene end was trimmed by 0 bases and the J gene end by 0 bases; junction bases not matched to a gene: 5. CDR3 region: CASSVGERGGYQETQYF. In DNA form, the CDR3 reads TGTGCCAGCAGCGTAGGGGAGCGGGGGGGGTACCAAGAGACCCAGTACTTC.

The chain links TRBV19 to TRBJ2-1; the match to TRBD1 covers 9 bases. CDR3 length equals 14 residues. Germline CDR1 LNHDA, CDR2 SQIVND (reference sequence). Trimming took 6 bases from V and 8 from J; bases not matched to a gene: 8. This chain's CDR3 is CASRPGQGRHEQFF. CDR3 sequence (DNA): TGTGCCAGTAGACCGGGACAGGGTAGGCATGAGCAGTTCTTC.

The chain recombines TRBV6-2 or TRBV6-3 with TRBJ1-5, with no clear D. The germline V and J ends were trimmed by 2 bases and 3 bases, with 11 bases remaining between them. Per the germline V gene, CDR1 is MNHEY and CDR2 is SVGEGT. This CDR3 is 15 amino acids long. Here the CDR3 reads CASSYAPSPNQPQHF. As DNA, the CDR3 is TGTGCCAGCAGTTACGCTCCCAGCCCCAATCAGCCCCAGCATTTT.

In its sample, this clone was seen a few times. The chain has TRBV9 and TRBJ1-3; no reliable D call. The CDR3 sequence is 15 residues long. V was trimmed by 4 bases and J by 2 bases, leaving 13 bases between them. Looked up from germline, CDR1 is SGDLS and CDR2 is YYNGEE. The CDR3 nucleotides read TGTGCCAGCAGCACCCGGACTGAAACTGGAAACACCATATATTTT. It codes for CASSTRTETGNTIYF.

CDR3 sequence (DNA): TGTGCCAGCAGCCCCGACAGGGGGCGAACCTACGAGCAGTACGTC. Amino acids: CASSPDRGRTYEQYV. The chain uses TRBV6-5 and TRBJ2-7; TRBD1 matches 10 bases. The J segment lost 2 bases and the V segment lost 6 bases, leaving 7 bases of the junction unmatched. The CDR3 runs 15 residues. CDR1 and CDR2 (germline): MNHEY, SVGAGI.

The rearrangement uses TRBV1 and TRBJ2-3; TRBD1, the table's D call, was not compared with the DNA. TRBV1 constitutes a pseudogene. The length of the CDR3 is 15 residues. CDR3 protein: CTSSGGQGGTDTQYF. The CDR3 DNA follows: TGCACCAGCAGCGGGGGACAGGGGGGCACAGATACGCAGTATTTT.

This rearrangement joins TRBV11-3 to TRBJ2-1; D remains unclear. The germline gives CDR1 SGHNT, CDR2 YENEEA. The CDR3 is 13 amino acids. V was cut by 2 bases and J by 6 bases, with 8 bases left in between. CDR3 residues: CASSLTPVNEQFF. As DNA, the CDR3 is TGTGCCAGCAGCTTAACCCCGGTCAATGAGCAGTTCTTC. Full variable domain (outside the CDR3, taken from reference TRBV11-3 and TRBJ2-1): EAGVVQSPRYKIIEKKQPVAFWCNPISGHNTLYWYLQNLGQGPELLIRYENEEAVDDSQLPKDRFSAERLKGVDSTLKIQPAELGDSAVYLCASSLTPVNEQFFGPGTRLTVL.

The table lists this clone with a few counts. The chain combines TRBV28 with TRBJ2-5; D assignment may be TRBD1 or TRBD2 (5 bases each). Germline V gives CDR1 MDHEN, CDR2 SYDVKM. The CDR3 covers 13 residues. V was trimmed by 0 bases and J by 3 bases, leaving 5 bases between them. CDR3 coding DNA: TGTGCCAGCAGTTTATGGGGGGAAGAGACCCAGTACTTC. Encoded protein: CASSLWGEETQYF.

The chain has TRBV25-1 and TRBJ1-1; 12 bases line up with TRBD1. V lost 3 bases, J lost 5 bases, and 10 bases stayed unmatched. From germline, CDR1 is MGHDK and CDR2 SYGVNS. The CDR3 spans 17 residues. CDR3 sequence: CASSDVPGQGAGTEAFF. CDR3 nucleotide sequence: TGTGCCAGCAGTGACGTCCCGGGACAGGGGGCGGGAACTGAAGCTTTCTTT. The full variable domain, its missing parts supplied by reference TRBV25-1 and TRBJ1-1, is EADIYQTPRYLVIGTGKKITLECSQTMGHDKMYWYQQDPGMELHLIHYSYGVNSTEKGDLSSESTVSRIRTEHFPLTLESARPSHTSQYLCASSDVPGQGAGTEAFFGQGTRLTVV.

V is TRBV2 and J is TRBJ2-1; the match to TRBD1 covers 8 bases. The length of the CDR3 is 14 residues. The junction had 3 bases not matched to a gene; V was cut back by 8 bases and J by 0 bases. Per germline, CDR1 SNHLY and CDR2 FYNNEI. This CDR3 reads CASGTGGSYNEQFF. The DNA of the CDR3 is TGTGCCAGCGGTACAGGGGGCTCCTACAATGAGCAGTTCTTC.

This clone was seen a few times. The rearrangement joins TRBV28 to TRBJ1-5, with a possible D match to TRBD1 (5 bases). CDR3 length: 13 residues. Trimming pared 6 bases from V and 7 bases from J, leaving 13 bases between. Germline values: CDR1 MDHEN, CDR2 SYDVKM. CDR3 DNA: TGTGCCAGCAGGGGGGTCATGAGGCAGCCCCAGCATTTT. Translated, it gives CASRGVMRQPQHF.

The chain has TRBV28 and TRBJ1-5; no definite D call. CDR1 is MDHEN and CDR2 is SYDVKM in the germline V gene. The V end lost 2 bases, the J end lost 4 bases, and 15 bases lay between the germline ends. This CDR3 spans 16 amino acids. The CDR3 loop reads CASSLGFGWGNQPQHF. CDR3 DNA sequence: TGTGCCAGCAGTTTAGGATTTGGCTGGGGTAATCAGCCCCAGCATTTT.

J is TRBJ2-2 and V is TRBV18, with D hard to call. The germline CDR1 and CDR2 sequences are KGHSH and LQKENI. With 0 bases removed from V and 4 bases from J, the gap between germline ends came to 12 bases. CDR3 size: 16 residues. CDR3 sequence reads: CASSPPGSWGTGELFF. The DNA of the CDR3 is TGTGCCAGCTCACCACCAGGTAGCTGGGGCACCGGGGAGCTGTTTTTT.

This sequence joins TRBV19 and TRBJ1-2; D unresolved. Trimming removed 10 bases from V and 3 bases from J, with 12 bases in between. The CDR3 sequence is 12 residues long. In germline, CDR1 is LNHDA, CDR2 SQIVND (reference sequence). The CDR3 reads CAIRRGDYGYTF. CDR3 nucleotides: TGTGCCATTAGGCGGGGAGACTATGGCTACACCTTC. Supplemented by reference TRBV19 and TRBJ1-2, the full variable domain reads DGGITQSPKYLFRKEGQNVTLSCEQNLNHDAMYWYRQDPGQGLRLIYYSQIVNDFQKGDIAEGYSVSREKKESFPLTVTSAQKNPTAFYLCAIRRGDYGYTFGSGTRLTVV.

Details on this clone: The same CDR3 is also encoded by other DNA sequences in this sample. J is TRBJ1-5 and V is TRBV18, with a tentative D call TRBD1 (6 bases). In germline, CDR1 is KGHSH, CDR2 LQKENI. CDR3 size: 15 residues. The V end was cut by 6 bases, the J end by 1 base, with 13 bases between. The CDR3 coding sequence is TGTGCCAGCTCGCCGACAGGAGACAGCAATCAGCCCCAGCATTTT. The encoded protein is CASSPTGDSNQPQHF.

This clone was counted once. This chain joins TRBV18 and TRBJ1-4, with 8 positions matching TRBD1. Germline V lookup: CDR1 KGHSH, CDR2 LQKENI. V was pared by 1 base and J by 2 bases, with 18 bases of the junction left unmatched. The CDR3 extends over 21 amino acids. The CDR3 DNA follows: TGTGCCAGCTCACCACTTAATTTTCATGGGACAGGCGGGTCTACTAATGAAAAACTGTTTTTT. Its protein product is CASSPLNFHGTGGSTNEKLFF.

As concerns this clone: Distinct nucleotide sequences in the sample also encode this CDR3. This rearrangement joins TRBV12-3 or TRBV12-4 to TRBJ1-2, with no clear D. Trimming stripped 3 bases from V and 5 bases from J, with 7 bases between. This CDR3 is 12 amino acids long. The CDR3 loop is CASSFEGYGYTF. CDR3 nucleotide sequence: TGTGCCAGCAGTTTTGAAGGGTATGGCTACACCTTC.

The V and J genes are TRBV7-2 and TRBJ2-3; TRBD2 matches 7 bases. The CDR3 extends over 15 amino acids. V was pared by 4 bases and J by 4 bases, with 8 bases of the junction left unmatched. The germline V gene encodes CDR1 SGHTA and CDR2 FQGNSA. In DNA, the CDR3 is TGTGCCAGCAGCTCTCAGCGGGGAGCGGCAGATACGCAGTATTTT. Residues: CASSSQRGAADTQYF.

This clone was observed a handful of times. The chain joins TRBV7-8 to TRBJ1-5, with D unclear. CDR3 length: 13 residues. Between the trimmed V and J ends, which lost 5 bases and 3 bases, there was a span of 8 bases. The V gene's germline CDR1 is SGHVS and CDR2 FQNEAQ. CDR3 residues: CASSTQSNQPQHF. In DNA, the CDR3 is TGTGCCAGCAGCACCCAGTCCAATCAGCCCCAGCATTTT.

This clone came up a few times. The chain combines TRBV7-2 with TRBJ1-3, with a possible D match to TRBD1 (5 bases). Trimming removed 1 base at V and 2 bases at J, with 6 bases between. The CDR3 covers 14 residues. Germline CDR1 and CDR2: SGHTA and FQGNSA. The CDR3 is CASSLEGTGNTIYF. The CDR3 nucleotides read TGTGCCAGCAGCTTAGAGGGGACTGGAAACACCATATATTTT.

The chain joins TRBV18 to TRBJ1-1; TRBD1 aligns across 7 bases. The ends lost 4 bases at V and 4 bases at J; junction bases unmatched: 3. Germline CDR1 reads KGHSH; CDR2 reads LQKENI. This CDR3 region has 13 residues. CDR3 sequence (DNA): TGTGCCAGCTCACTAACAGGGGCCACTGAAGCTTTCTTT. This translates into CASSLTGATEAFF.

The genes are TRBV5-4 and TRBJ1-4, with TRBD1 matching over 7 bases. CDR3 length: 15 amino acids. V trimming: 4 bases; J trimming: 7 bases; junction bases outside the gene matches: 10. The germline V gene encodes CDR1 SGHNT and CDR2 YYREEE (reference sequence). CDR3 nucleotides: TGTGCCAGCAGCATTAAAAAGGGGGCTGGTGAAAAACTGTTTTTT. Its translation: CASSIKKGAGEKLFF.

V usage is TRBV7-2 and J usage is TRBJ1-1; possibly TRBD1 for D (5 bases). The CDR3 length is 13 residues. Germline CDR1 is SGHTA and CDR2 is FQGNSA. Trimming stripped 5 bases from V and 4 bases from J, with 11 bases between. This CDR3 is CASSPQAATEAFF. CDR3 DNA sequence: TGTGCCAGCAGCCCACAGGCGGCCACTGAAGCTTTCTTT. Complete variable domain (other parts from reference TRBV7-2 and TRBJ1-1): GAGVSQSPSNKVTEKGKDVELRCDPISGHTALYWYRQSLGQGLEFLIYFQGNSAPDKSGLPSDRFSAERTGGSVSTLTIQRTQQEDSAVYLCASSPQAATEAFFGQGTRLTVV.

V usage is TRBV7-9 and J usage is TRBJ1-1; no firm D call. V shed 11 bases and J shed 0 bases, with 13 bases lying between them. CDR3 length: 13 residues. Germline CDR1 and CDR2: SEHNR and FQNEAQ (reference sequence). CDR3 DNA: TGTGCCGCAACCTCGGGAGTGAACACTGAAGCTTTCTTT. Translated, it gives CAATSGVNTEAFF.